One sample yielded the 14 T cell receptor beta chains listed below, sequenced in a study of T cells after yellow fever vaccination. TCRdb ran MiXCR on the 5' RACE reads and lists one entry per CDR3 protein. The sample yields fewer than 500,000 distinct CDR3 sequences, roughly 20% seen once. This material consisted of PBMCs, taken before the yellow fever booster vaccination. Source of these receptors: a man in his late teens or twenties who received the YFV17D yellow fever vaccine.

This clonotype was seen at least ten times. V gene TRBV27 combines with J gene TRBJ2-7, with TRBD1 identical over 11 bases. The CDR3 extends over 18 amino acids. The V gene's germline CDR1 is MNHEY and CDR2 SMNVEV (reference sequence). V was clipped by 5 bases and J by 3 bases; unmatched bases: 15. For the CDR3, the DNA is TGTGCCAGCAGTCCAACTCATCGGACAGGGGGCGAGGTCTACGAGCAGTACTTC. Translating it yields CASSPTHRTGGEVYEQYF.

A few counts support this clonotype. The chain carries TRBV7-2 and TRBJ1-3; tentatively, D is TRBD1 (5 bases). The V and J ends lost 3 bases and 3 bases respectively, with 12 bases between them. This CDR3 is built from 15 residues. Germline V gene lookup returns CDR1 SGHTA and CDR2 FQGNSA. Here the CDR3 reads CASSLSGAGGNTIYF. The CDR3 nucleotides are TGTGCCAGCAGCTTGAGTGGGGCAGGTGGAAACACCATATATTTT.

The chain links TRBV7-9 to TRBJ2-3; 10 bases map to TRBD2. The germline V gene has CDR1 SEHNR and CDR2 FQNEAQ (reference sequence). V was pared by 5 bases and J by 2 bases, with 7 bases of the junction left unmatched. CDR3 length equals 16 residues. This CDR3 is CASSPLAGAFTDTQYF. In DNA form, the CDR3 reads TGTGCCAGCAGCCCCCTAGCGGGGGCCTTCACAGATACGCAGTATTTT.

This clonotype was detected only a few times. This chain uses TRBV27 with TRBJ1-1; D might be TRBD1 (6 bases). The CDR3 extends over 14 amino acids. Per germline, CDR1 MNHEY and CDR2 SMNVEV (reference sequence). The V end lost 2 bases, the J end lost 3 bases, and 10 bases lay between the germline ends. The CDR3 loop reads CASSLQGRDTEAFF. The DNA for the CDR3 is TGTGCCAGCAGTTTACAGGGGCGGGACACTGAAGCTTTCTTT.

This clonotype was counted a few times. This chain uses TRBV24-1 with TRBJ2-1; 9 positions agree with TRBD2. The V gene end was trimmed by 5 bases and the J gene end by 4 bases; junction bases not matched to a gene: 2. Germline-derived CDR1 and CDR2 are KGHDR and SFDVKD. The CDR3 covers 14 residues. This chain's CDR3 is CATSVSGGYNEQFF. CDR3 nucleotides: TGTGCCACCAGTGTTAGCGGGGGATACAATGAGCAGTTCTTC.

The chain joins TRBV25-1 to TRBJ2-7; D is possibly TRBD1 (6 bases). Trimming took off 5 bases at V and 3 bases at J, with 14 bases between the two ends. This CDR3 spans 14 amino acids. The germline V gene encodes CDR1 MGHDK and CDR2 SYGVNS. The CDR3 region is CASSSRDTFYEQYF. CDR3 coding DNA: TGTGCCAGCAGTTCCCGGGACACATTCTACGAGCAGTACTTC.

This chain's CDR3 is CASSRETGELGGELFF. DNA of the CDR3: TGTGCCAGCAGCCGTGAAACAGGGGAACTGGGCGGGGAGCTGTTTTTT. The chain joins TRBV7-9 to TRBJ2-2; 7 positions agree with TRBD1. The V gene end was trimmed by 5 bases and the J gene end by 7 bases; junction bases not matched to a gene: 13. The CDR3 runs to 16 residues. CDR1 and CDR2 from the germline V gene are SEHNR and FQNEAQ (reference sequence).

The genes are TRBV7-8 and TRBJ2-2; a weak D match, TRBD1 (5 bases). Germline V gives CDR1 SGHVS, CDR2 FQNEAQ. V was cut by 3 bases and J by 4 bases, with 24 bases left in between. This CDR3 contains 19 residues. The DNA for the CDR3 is TGTGCCAGCAGCTTGAGGCCGCAGGGTACGGATTCAGGCACCGGGGAGCTGTTTTTT. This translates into CASSLRPQGTDSGTGELFF.

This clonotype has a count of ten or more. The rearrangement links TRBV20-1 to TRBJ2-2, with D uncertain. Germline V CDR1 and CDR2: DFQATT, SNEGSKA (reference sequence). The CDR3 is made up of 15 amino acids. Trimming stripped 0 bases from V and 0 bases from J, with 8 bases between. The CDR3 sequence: CSARDPQSNTGELFF. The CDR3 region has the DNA TGCAGTGCTAGAGATCCCCAATCGAACACCGGGGAGCTGTTTTTT.

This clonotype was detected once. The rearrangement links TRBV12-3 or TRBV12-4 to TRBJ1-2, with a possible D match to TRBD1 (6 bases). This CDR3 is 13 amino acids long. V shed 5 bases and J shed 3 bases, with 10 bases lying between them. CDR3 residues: CASSPTGYYGYTF. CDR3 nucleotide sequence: TGTGCCAGCAGTCCAACAGGGTACTATGGCTACACCTTC.

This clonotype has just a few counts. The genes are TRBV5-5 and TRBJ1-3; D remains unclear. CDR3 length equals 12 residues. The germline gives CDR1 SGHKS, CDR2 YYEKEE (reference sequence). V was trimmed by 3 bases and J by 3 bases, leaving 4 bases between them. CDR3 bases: TGTGCCAGCAGCTGGGGTGGAAACACCATATATTTT. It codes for CASSWGGNTIYF.

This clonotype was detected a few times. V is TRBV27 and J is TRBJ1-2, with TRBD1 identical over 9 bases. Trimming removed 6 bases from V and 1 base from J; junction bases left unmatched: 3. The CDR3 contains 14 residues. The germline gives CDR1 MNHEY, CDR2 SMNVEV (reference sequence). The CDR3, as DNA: TGTGCCAGCAGCCTGGACAGGGGTAACTATGGCTACACCTTC. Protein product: CASSLDRGNYGYTF.

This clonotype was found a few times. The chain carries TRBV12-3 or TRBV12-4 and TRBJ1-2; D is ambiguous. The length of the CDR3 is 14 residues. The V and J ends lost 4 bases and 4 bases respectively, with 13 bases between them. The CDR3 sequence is CASSSRALFYGYTF. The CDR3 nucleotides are TGTGCCAGCAGTTCGAGGGCTCTCTTCTATGGCTACACCTTC.

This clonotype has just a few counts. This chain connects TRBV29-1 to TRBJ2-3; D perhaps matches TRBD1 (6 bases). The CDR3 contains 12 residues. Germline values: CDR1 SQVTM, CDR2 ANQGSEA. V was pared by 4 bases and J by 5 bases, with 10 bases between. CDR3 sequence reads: CSVAQGIDTQYF. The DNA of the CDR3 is TGCAGCGTTGCGCAGGGGATAGATACGCAGTATTTT.